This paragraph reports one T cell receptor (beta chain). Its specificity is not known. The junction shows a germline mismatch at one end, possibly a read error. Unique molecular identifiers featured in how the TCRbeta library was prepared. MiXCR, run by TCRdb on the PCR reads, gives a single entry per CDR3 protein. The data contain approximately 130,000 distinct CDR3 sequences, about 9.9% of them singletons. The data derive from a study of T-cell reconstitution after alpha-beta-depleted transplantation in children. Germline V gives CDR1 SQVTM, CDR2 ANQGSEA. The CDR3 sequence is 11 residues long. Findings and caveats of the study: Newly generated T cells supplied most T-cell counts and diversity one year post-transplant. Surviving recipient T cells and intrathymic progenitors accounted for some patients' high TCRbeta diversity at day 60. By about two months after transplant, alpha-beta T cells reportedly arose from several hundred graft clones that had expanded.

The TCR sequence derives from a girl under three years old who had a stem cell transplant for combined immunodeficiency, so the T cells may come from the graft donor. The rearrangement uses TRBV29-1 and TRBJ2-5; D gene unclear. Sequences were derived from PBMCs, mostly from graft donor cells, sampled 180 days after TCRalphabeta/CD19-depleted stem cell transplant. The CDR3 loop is CSVEYTETHYF. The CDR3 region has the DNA TGCAGCGTTGAATACACGGAGACCCACTACTTC.